The following is a T cell receptor (beta chain) sequence with its context. This clonotype was observed many times. No cognate antigen has been identified for it. No per-base quality is available; no much larger clone lies one base away. For CDR1 and CDR2, the germline V gene lists MNHEY and SVGEGT. Including cysteine and phenylalanine, the CDR3 has 15 amino acids. Left in the record is the CDR3 DNA by itself, 45 bases read in frame from the first base. The junction shows trimming of 8 bases on V and 1 base on J, plus 15 bases between the germline ends. This entry comes from a study of CD8 T cells in ankylosing spondylitis (dated 2017 in TCRdb). At the level of the whole study: The study profiled T cell receptor beta repertoires in healthy donors and ankylosing spondylitis patients to find disease-linked TCR variants. Peripheral blood was sampled, and synovial fluid was additionally collected from ankylosing spondylitis patients. In total, the full study cohort was made up of some 110 healthy donors and approximately 27 ankylosing spondylitis patients. Broader findings and caveats from the paper: Some of the motif variants had been reported before in the synovial fluid and blood of reactive arthritis patients, a finding that suggests common disease-initiation mechanisms. The disease-linked clones showed a CD8+ phenotype and occurred at relatively low frequencies in peripheral blood. Blood from ankylosing spondylitis patients appeared to be characterized by a TCR beta motif made up of about 8 highly homologous amino acid variants. The disease-linked clones were reported to be significantly enriched in matched synovial fluid samples from ankylosing spondylitis patients.

The reads were generated on an Illumina HiSeq 2500. Quantitative 5'-RACE with molecular barcodes was used to prepare TCR beta libraries. From the authors' description of their analysis: A new computational method, built on a probabilistic model of VDJ rearrangement, was used to identify disease-linked TCR variants. TCRdb trimmed public reads at Q25 via fastp, called clones via MiXCR and kept in-frame beta chains. Each entry merges the rows of one CDR3 protein and shows their most common DNA and genes. TCRdb's processing, not the authors' own work, is the source of the V and J calls. For this sample the table gives some 200,000 distinct CDR3 sequences, of which 18% were detected only once. The leading ten clones occupy approximately 4.3% of the sample.

The receptor comes from a male donor aged 10-35 years with ankylosing spondylitis or in good health (not recorded which). Donor details come from another sample of the same person, matched by shared clones. Material: blood, either unsorted or a sorted T cell fraction (not recorded which). The chain is encoded by TRBV6-2 or TRBV6-3 joined to TRBJ1-5; a weak D assignment points to TRBD1 (5 bases agree). In nucleotides, the sequence is TGTGCCAGCCGGAGTGGGGGAGGAAGCAATCAGCCCCAGCATTTT. Translated, it reads CASRSGGGSNQPQHF.